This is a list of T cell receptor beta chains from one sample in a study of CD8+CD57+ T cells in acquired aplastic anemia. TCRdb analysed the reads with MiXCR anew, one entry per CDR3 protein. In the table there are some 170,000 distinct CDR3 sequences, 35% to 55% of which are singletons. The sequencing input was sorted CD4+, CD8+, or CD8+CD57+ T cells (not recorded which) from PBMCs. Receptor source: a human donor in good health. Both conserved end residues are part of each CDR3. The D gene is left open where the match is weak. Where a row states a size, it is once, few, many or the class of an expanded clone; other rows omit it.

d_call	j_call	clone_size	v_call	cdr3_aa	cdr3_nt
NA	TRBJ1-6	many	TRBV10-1	CASSESENSPLHF	TGCGCCAGCAGTGAGTCAGAGAATTCACCCCTCCACTTT
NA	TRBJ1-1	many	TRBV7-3	CASSLQGSTEAFF	TGTGCCAGCAGCTTACAGGGTTCCACTGAAGCTTTCTTT
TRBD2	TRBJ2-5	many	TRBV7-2	CASSSGSRTSQETQYF	TGTGCCAGCAGCTCGGGGAGTCGGACTAGCCAAGAGACCCAGTACTTC
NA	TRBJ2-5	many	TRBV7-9	CASSSQGLTRGETQYF	TGTGCCAGCAGCTCCCAAGGCCTGACTAGGGGAGAGACCCAGTACTTC
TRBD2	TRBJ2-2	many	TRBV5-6	CASSHSGGYGELFF	TGTGCCAGCAGCCACAGCGGGGGGTATGGGGAGCTGTTTTTT
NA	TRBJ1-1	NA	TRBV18	CASSRETHEAFF	TGTGCCAGCTCACGGGAAACGCATGAAGCTTTCTTT
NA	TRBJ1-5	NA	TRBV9	CASSPDSAGNQPQHF	TGTGCCAGCAGCCCTGACAGTGCTGGCAATCAGCCCCAGCATTTT
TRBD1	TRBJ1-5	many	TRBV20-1	CSTITGQGGLGNQPQHF	TGCAGTACCATTACGGGACAGGGAGGTTTGGGCAATCAGCCCCAGCATTTT
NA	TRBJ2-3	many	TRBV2	CASSYGTPASTDTQYF	TGTGCCAGCAGTTACGGGACCCCTGCTAGCACAGATACGCAGTATTTT
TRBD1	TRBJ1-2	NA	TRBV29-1	CSDQGVWGYTF	TGCAGCGACCAGGGGGTGTGGGGCTACACCTTC